Here is one TCR beta chain with its context. This sample is part of a study of control samples from healthy donors and cancer patients. Profiling relied on immunoSEQ multiplex PCR, and the TCRdb table lists in-frame clones only, not all of them. The repertoire has around 100,000 clones, approximately 90% of them found once; the top ten carry more than 3.5%. The CDR3 length is 15 residues. Germline CDR1 LGHNA, CDR2 YNFKEQ. V was shortened by 1 base and J by 3 bases, with 12 bases between the two germline ends. The sequenced material came from blood. The clonotype originates from a woman aged 18 to 35 in good health. The rearrangement links TRBV4-2 to TRBJ1-2; D perhaps matches TRBD1 (6 bases). As DNA, the CDR3 is TGTGCCAGCAGCCAAGTAGGGACAAAGGACTATGGCTACACCTTC. Translated, it gives CASSQVGTKDYGYTF.